This T cell receptor beta chain was retrieved from a study of response to subunit inactivated influenza vaccine. Whole-study results and caveats: Each seasonal flu vaccination may recruit only limited new T cells, authors suggested.

TCRdb reprocessed the RT-PCR reads via MiXCR and lists one record per CDR3 protein. Of around 580,000 distinct CDR3 sequences detected, 12% to 15% appear once; the ten largest clones hold around 10%. This clonotype was detected only once. The target antigen is unknown. Trimming at V came to 0 bases and at J to 2 bases, leaving 7 bases not matched to a gene. The CDR3 totals 15 residues. The V gene's germline CDR1 is GTSNPN and CDR2 SVGIG (reference sequence). This specimen was PBMCs from blood, taken 12 days after vaccination. The TCR originated in a man aged 50 to 60 who received an inactivated influenza vaccine. The chain links TRBV30 to TRBJ2-7; 7 nucleotides line up with TRBD1. The CDR3: CAWSVLGTVAYEQYF. CDR3 DNA: TGTGCCTGGAGTGTACTAGGGACAGTAGCCTACGAGCAGTACTTC. Supplemented by reference TRBV30 and TRBJ2-7, the full variable domain reads SQTIHQWPATLVQPVGSPLSLECTVEGTSNPNLYWYRQAAGRGLQLLFYSVGIGQISSEVPQNLSASRPQDRQFILSSKKLLLSDSGFYLCAWSVLGTVAYEQYFGPGTRLTVT.